This T cell receptor (beta chain) was obtained from a study of CD8 T cells in ankylosing spondylitis. This clonotype was counted between two and nine times. Its antigen remains unidentified. General study results and limits: A motif of under 10 highly homologous TCR beta variants was seen as apparently characteristic of ankylosing spondylitis blood. In reactive arthritis synovial fluid and blood, some motif variants had been reported before. Clones tied to disease were said to be significantly enriched in matched ankylosing spondylitis synovial fluid.

Construction of TCR beta libraries was performed using quantitative 5'-RACE with molecular barcodes. MiXCR, applied by TCRdb to the 5' RACE reads, yields one record per CDR3 protein. The table records some 33,000 distinct CDR3 sequences, approximately 14% of them present only once. This TCR was recovered from a male donor with ankylosing spondylitis or in good health (not recorded which). Sequencing used blood.

CDR3 nucleotide sequence: TGCAGCGTTTCCGGGACAGGTAGGAAAGAGGCTACGCAGTATTTT. Amino acid sequence: CSVSGTGRKEATQYF. The chain couples TRBV29-1 to TRBJ2-3, with 8 bases that match TRBD1. Trimming took 5 bases from V and 8 from J; bases not matched to a gene: 15. The germline V gene has CDR1 SQVTM and CDR2 ANQGSEA. This CDR3 has 15 amino acids.